A single sample gave rise to the 19 T cell receptor beta chains below, sequenced in a study of T-cell reconstitution after alpha-beta-depleted transplantation in children. Using unique molecular identifiers, the investigators prepared the TCRbeta library. TCRdb analysed the PCR reads with MiXCR anew, one entry per CDR3 protein. Of some 390,000 distinct CDR3 sequences in the sample, about 20% were seen once. The material sequenced was PBMCs from the stem cell graft donor, taken from the stem cell graft. The receptors were sampled from a human donor who donated a stem cell graft to a child with acute myeloid leukemia.

The genes are TRBV28 and TRBJ2-7; TRBD1 matches 7 bases. Germline loops: CDR1 MDHEN, CDR2 SYDVKM. V dropped 5 bases and J dropped 5; count of bases not matched to a gene: 6. The CDR3 loop spans 13 amino acids. The CDR3 here is CASSPGQLDEQYF. CDR3 DNA: TGTGCCAGCAGTCCGGGACAGTTGGACGAGCAGTACTTC. Together with reference TRBV28 and TRBJ2-7, the CDR3 gives the full variable domain: DVKVTQSSRYLVKRTGEKVFLECVQDMDHENMFWYRQDPGLGLRLIYFSYDVKMKEKGDIPEGYSVSREKKERFSLILESASTNQTSMYLCASSPGQLDEQYFGPGTRLTVT.

As DNA, the CDR3 is TGTGCCAGCAGAAAGGACAGCCATCCCTACGAGCAGTACTTC. Protein: CASRKDSHPYEQYF. The chain has TRBV28 and TRBJ2-7; maybe TRBD1 (6 bases). V lost 6 bases and J 2 bases, leaving 14 bases between the germline ends. This CDR3 has 14 amino acids. Germline CDR1 and CDR2: MDHEN and SYDVKM.

This clonotype was seen a handful of times. The chain links TRBV12-3 or TRBV12-4 to TRBJ2-7; D uncertain. Trimming pared 6 bases from V and 0 bases from J, leaving 15 bases between. This CDR3 region has 15 residues. CDR3 nucleotides: TGTGCCAGCAGCGAATCGTGGAAGGGCTCCTACGAGCAGTACTTC. Encoded protein: CASSESWKGSYEQYF.

This chain joins TRBV4-2 and TRBJ2-7; weak D call: TRBD1 (6 bases). Trimming removed 1 base from V and 6 bases from J, with 13 bases in between. CDR3 size: 14 residues. Germline CDR1 and CDR2: LGHNA and YNFKEQ. The CDR3 coding sequence is TGTGCCAGCAGCCAAGCGGGGCAGGGGCTCGAGCAGTACTTC. The encoded protein is CASSQAGQGLEQYF.

This clonotype showed up just once. The gene calls are TRBV4-3 and TRBJ2-5; TRBD1 or TRBD2 may be the D gene (5 bases each). The length of the CDR3 is 16 residues. The V and J ends lost 2 bases and 2 bases respectively, with 15 bases between them. The germline V gene encodes CDR1 LGHNA and CDR2 YSLEER. The CDR3 loop is CASSQNWGIGQETQYF. As DNA, the CDR3 is TGCGCCAGCAGCCAAAATTGGGGGATCGGGCAAGAGACCCAGTACTTC.

The chain combines TRBV28 with TRBJ1-2; 8 bases agree with TRBD1. V lost 3 bases and J lost 8; bases outside the gene matches: 8. Germline V gives CDR1 MDHEN, CDR2 SYDVKM. The CDR3 extends over 14 amino acids. CDR3 amino acids: CASSLDRVGKGYTF. The CDR3 coding sequence is TGTGCCAGCAGTTTGGACAGGGTTGGTAAAGGCTACACCTTC.

This clonotype was seen only a few times. The V call is TRBV4-2, the J call TRBJ2-7; D unresolved. This CDR3 is 13 amino acids long. V was pared by 1 base and J by 3 bases, with 7 bases between. Germline V lookup: CDR1 LGHNA, CDR2 YNFKEQ. CDR3 sequence: CASSQVGDYEQYF. Here the CDR3 DNA reads TGTGCCAGCAGCCAAGTGGGTGACTACGAGCAGTACTTC.

The V gene is TRBV25-1, the J gene TRBJ2-2, with no clear D. Germline CDR1 is MGHDK and CDR2 is SYGVNS. The ends were cut back, 6 bases at V and 5 bases at J, with 16 bases in the middle. This CDR3 contains 15 residues. For the CDR3, the DNA is TGTGCCAGCAGCCAAGGCTTCGGGCGAACCGGGGAGCTGTTTTTT. This gives the protein CASSQGFGRTGELFF.

This clonotype has at least ten counts. The rearrangement links TRBV29-1 to TRBJ1-1; D gene uncertain. Germline CDR1 and CDR2: SQVTM and ANQGSEA. The CDR3 loop spans 14 amino acids. V gave up 3 bases and J gave up 4 bases, with 15 bases separating them. CDR3 in amino acids: CSVDAGSWGTEAFF. Here the CDR3 DNA reads TGCAGCGTTGATGCGGGAAGTTGGGGCACTGAAGCTTTCTTT.

V and J are TRBV5-1 and TRBJ2-3; D may be TRBD1 (5 bases). The germline V gene has CDR1 SGHRS and CDR2 YFSETQ. V was pared by 1 base and J by 6 bases, with 12 bases between. This CDR3 comprises 14 residues. The CDR3 DNA reads as TGCGCCAGCAGCTTGAGGGGCTTCGACGATACGCAGTATTTT. Its protein product is CASSLRGFDDTQYF. The full variable domain, completed using reference TRBV5-1 and TRBJ2-3, is KAGVTQTPRYLIKTRGQQVTLSCSPISGHRSVSWYQQTPGQGLQFLFEYFSETQRNKGNFPGRFSGRQFSNSRSEMNVSTLELGDSALYLCASSLRGFDDTQYFGPGTRLTVL.

V is TRBV28 and J is TRBJ1-2; 10 nucleotides line up with TRBD1. Per the germline V gene, CDR1 is MDHEN and CDR2 is SYDVKM. The CDR3 totals 13 residues. After removal of 6 bases from V and 7 bases from J, the junction contained 5 bases not matched to a gene. The CDR3 is CASRPGQGFGYTF. CDR3 bases: TGTGCCAGCAGGCCGGGACAGGGGTTTGGCTACACCTTC.

This clonotype came up many times. Germline is not matched at one junction end, which may reflect a read error. The V gene is TRBV6-1, the J gene TRBJ2-3; D unclear. This CDR3 comprises 11 residues. Germline V gene sequence: CDR1 MNHNS, CDR2 SASEGT. As DNA, the CDR3 is TGCGCCAGCAGTGAAGGAGATACGCAGTATTTT. Protein sequence: CASSEGDTQYF.

This clonotype was picked up a small number of times. The chain carries TRBV20-1 and TRBJ2-2; the D gene is possibly TRBD2 (5 bases). CDR3 length: 14 residues. V lost 1 base and J lost 5, with 11 bases in between. Germline V gives CDR1 DFQATT, CDR2 SNEGSKA (reference sequence). The CDR3 here is CSARGGSLTGELFF. CDR3 coding DNA: TGCAGTGCTAGAGGTGGGAGTTTGACCGGGGAGCTGTTTTTT.

The V gene is TRBV2, the J gene TRBJ2-5; D remains ambiguous. The CDR3 runs to 10 residues. The V end lost 8 bases, the J end lost 4 bases, and 5 bases lay between the germline ends. The germline V gene encodes CDR1 SNHLY and CDR2 FYNNEI. The CDR3 spells CASALETQYF. DNA for the CDR3: TGTGCCAGCGCCCTAGAGACCCAGTACTTC.

This clonotype occurred many times. The V and J genes are TRBV6-1 and TRBJ2-7; 9 positions match TRBD1. This CDR3 is 16 amino acids long. Unmatched junction bases numbered 14, after V lost 9 bases and J lost 2 bases. Germline V gene data show CDR1 as MNHNS and CDR2 as SASEGT. Here the CDR3 DNA reads TGTGCCAGTGAACGGGACAGGGACGGGGGTCCCTACGAGCAGTACTTC. Amino acids: CASERDRDGGPYEQYF.

This rearrangement joins TRBV13 to TRBJ2-7; 10 bases are a match to TRBD2. CDR3 size: 15 residues. Trimming cost V 2 bases and J 7 bases; bases outside gene matches: 8. CDR1 is PRHDT and CDR2 is FYEKMQ in the germline V gene (reference sequence). CDR3 region: CASSLRASGSEEQYF. For the CDR3, the DNA is TGTGCCAGCAGCTTAAGGGCTAGCGGGAGTGAAGAGCAGTACTTC.

V gene TRBV18 combines with J gene TRBJ2-5; tentative D call: TRBD2 (5 bases). The CDR3 covers 13 residues. Trimming stripped 3 bases from V and 5 bases from J, with 10 bases between. Germline lookup yields CDR1 KGHSH and CDR2 LQKENI. The CDR3 DNA is TGTGCCAGCTCACCCGGGGTAGCGGAGACCCAGTACTTC. Its protein product is CASSPGVAETQYF.

This clonotype was observed a few times. The chain recombines TRBV9 with TRBJ2-1, with 9 bases identical to TRBD2. Germline V gives CDR1 SGDLS, CDR2 YYNGEE. This CDR3 has 13 residues. V was pared by 0 bases and J by 9 bases, with 1 base of the junction left unmatched. CDR3 DNA sequence: TGTGCCAGCAGCGTAGGCGGGAGGGTTGAGCAGTTCTTC. It is translated as CASSVGGRVEQFF.

This clonotype was recorded a few times. The gene calls are TRBV7-2 and TRBJ2-3; no definite D call. The CDR3 has 15 amino acids. Trimming pared 1 base from V and 0 bases from J, leaving 8 bases between. CDR1 and CDR2 (germline): SGHTA, FQGNSA. The CDR3 DNA follows: TGTGCCAGCAGCTTAGGGTGGGGAAGCACAGATACGCAGTATTTT. Its translation is CASSLGWGSTDTQYF.